The 15 T cell receptor beta chains below all came from one sample that was sequenced in a study of identical twins listed by TCRdb under 2016. Library construction relied on 5' RACE. The sample was run on an Illumina HiSeq 2000. TCRdb redid the processing of the public reads, applying fastp at Q25 and MiXCR, and retained in-frame beta chains. CDR3 protein sequences are deduplicated, and each keeps its most common genes and DNA. The sample contains about 530,000 distinct CDR3 sequences, about 16% of them found a single time. 0.44% of the sample is in the top ten clones. This sample was shared with a second study, whose subject was yellow fever vaccine responses in identical twins.

The specimen sequenced was CD4+ T cells sorted from blood. These receptors originate from a woman younger than 35 in good health.

This clonotype was counted a few times. This chain connects TRBV5-1 to TRBJ2-7; D unresolved. The germline CDR1 and CDR2 sequences are SGHRS and YFSETQ. The CDR3 is 12 amino acids. V lost 2 bases, J lost 6 bases, and 9 bases lay in between. CDR3 DNA: TGCGCCAGCAGCTTTGAGTTGGGCGAGCAGTACTTC. Its translation: CASSFELGEQYF.

In DNA, the CDR3 is TGTGCCAGCAGCTCCCTCGGTTGGGGACGGAGCACAGATACGCAGTATTTT. Protein sequence: CASSSLGWGRSTDTQYF. This chain uses TRBV5-6 with TRBJ2-3; D is tentatively TRBD1 or TRBD2 (5 bases each). CDR3 length: 17 residues. Trimming shortened V by 3 bases and J by 0 bases, and 17 bases separated the two germline ends. Per the germline V gene, CDR1 is SGHDT and CDR2 is YYEEEE.

This chain joins TRBV12-3 or TRBV12-4 and TRBJ2-7; D call uncertain. Trimming shortened V by 5 bases and J by 4 bases, and 30 bases separated the two germline ends. The CDR3 covers 19 residues. CDR3 DNA: TGTGCCAGCAGTCCGGACCGTCATGGTATATGGCTGCCCCCTTACGAGCAGTACTTC. Its protein is CASSPDRHGIWLPPYEQYF.

This clonotype has a handful of counts. This CDR3 is CATGKQAYEQYF. Written as DNA, the CDR3 is TGTGCCACAGGGAAACAGGCCTACGAGCAGTACTTC. The chain joins TRBV2 to TRBJ2-7; perhaps TRBD1 as D (5 bases). The CDR3 covers 12 residues. The germline V gene has CDR1 SNHLY and CDR2 FYNNEI. The V end was cut by 10 bases, the J end by 2 bases, with 12 bases between.

In this sample, this clonotype turned up a few times. The chain joins TRBV28 to TRBJ2-1, with 9 bases that match TRBD2. This CDR3 is 15 amino acids long. Germline CDR1 reads MDHEN; CDR2 reads SYDVKM. The ends lost 6 bases at V and 3 bases at J; junction bases unmatched: 6. The CDR3 sequence: CASREGLALYNEQFF. CDR3 DNA: TGTGCCAGCAGGGAGGGACTAGCCCTCTACAATGAGCAGTTCTTC. The full variable domain, with the rest looked up from reference TRBV28 and TRBJ2-1, is DVKVTQSSRYLVKRTGEKVFLECVQDMDHENMFWYRQDPGLGLRLIYFSYDVKMKEKGDIPEGYSVSREKKERFSLILESASTNQTSMYLCASREGLALYNEQFFGPGTRLTVL.

This clonotype was detected many times. CDR3 residues: CASSVAGQDLGYTF. The DNA of the CDR3 is TGTGCCAGCAGCGTAGCGGGACAGGATTTGGGCTACACCTTC. This sequence joins TRBV9 and TRBJ1-2; 8 nucleotides align to TRBD1. Per the germline V gene, CDR1 is SGDLS and CDR2 is YYNGEE. J gave up 8 bases and V 0 bases, and 6 bases lay outside the gene matches. This CDR3 region has 14 residues. Together with reference TRBV9 and TRBJ1-2, the CDR3 gives the full variable domain: DSGVTQTPKHLITATGQRVTLRCSPRSGDLSVYWYQQSLDQGLQFLIQYYNGEERAKGNILERFSAQQFPDLHSELNLSSLELGDSALYFCASSVAGQDLGYTFGSGTRLTVV.

The chain carries TRBV11-2 and TRBJ1-4; TRBD1 might be the D (6 bases). Germline V gene lookup returns CDR1 SGHAT and CDR2 FQNNGV. CDR3 length: 15 amino acids. V was pared by 4 bases and J by 0 bases, with 9 bases between. CDR3 coding DNA: TGTGCCAGCAGCTGGGACACTTCAACTAATGAAAAACTGTTTTTT. Its translation is CASSWDTSTNEKLFF.

This clonotype appeared a few times. The chain recombines TRBV5-1 with TRBJ2-1; 11 bases are a match to TRBD2. CDR1 and CDR2 from the germline V gene are SGHRS and YFSETQ. V lost 3 bases, J lost 5 bases, and 10 bases stayed unmatched. CDR3 length equals 17 residues. This chain's CDR3 is CASSSWISGGENNEQFF. The CDR3, as DNA: TGCGCCAGCAGCTCCTGGATTAGCGGGGGGGAGAACAATGAGCAGTTCTTC.

The chain carries TRBV3-1 and TRBJ2-7, with 8 nucleotides matching TRBD2. The CDR3 loop spans 15 amino acids. J lost 0 bases, V lost 3 bases, and 4 bases had no gene match. CDR1 is LGHDT, CDR2 YNNKEL, per germline (reference sequence). In nucleotides, the CDR3 is TGTGCCAGCAGCCACATTACTAGCGGCTCCTACGAGCAGTACTTC. Amino acid sequence: CASSHITSGSYEQYF.

The chain combines TRBV10-2 with TRBJ2-1; perhaps TRBD2 as D (6 bases). The ends were cut back, 7 bases at V and 5 bases at J, with 21 bases in the middle. This CDR3 has 16 residues. Germline-derived CDR1 and CDR2 are WSHSY and SAAADI. As DNA, the CDR3 is TGCGCCAGCATCCGTGGGGACGGGGGATACAACAATGAGCAGTTCTTC. Translation gives CASIRGDGGYNNEQFF.

This chain links TRBV5-1 with TRBJ2-5; maybe TRBD2 (5 bases). Germline assignment: CDR1 SGHRS and CDR2 YFSETQ. V lost 5 bases, J lost 3 bases, and 11 bases lay in between. This CDR3 region has 13 residues. The CDR3 spells CASSGSSEETQYF. The DNA for the CDR3 is TGCGCCAGCAGTGGGAGCAGCGAAGAGACCCAGTACTTC.

This chain connects TRBV7-8 to TRBJ2-1; 12 bases are a match to TRBD2. CDR3 length: 20 residues. V trimming: 0 bases; J trimming: 0 bases; junction bases outside the gene matches: 9. Germline loops: CDR1 SGHVS, CDR2 FQNEAQ. The CDR3 nucleotides are TGTGCCAGCAGCTTAGCCCCTAGCGGGAGGGCCTCAAGCTCCTACAATGAGCAGTTCTTC. This gives the protein CASSLAPSGRASSSYNEQFF.

The chain joins TRBV5-1 to TRBJ2-2; TRBD2 might be the D (7 bases). Between the trimmed V and J ends, which lost 4 bases and 6 bases, there was a span of 19 bases. This CDR3 is 16 amino acids long. Germline CDR1 is SGHRS and CDR2 is YFSETQ. CDR3 amino acids: CASSTGAGASPGELFF. The CDR3 DNA is TGCGCCAGCAGCACGGGGGCGGGAGCGTCCCCCGGGGAGCTGTTTTTT.

J is TRBJ2-7 and V is TRBV6-1; 10 bases match TRBD2. J gave up 3 bases and V 7 bases, and 6 bases lay outside the gene matches. This CDR3 contains 14 residues. Germline-derived CDR1 and CDR2 are MNHNS and SASEGT. CDR3 sequence (DNA): TGTGCCAGCACTACCACTAGCGGGATCTACGAGCAGTACTTC. Its translation: CASTTTSGIYEQYF.

This clonotype was picked up many times. The genes are TRBV7-8 and TRBJ1-5; unclear D gene. Germline assignment: CDR1 SGHVS and CDR2 FQNEAQ. The V end was cut by 3 bases, the J end by 4 bases, with 7 bases between. The CDR3 is made up of 13 amino acids. This CDR3 reads CASSLSGNQPQHF. Here the CDR3 DNA reads TGTGCCAGCAGCTTGAGCGGGAATCAGCCCCAGCATTTT.